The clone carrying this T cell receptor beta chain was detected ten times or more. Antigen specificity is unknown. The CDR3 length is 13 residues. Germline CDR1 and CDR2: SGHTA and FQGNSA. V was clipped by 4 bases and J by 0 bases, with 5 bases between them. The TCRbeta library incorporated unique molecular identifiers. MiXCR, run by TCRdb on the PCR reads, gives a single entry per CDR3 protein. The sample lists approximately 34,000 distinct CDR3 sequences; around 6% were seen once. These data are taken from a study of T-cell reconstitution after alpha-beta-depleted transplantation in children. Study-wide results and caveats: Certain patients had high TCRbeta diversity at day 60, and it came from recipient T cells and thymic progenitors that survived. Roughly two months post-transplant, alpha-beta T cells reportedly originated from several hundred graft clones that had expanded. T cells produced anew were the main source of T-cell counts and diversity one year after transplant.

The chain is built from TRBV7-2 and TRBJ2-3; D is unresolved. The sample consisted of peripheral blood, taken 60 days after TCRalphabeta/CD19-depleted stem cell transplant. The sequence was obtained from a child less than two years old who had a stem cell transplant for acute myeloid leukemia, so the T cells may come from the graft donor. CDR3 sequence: CASSYGSTDTQYF. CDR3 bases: TGTGCCAGCAGCTATGGTAGCACAGATACGCAGTATTTT.